These T cell receptor beta chains were read from a single sample in a study of identical twins. MiXCR was run by TCRdb on the 5' RACE reads, yielding one entry per CDR3 protein. The table lists roughly 500,000 distinct CDR3 sequences, 20% to 25% of them singletons. The data were also submitted as part of a second study, on T cells expressing NK-cell markers.

Sequencing was carried out using CD4+ T cells sorted from blood. The receptors stem from a woman between 18 and 29 years old in good health. The CDR3 runs from the conserved cysteine through the conserved F or W. The D gene is left open where the match is weak. Clone size is not always given. Where it is, it says once, few, many or a class for expanded clones.

V gene: TRBV6-1
clone size: -
J gene: TRBJ2-4
D gene: -
CDR3 length: 14
CDR3 DNA: TGTGCCAGCACCGAATGGGGTGACAAAAACATTCAGTACTTC
CDR3 protein: CASTEWGDKNIQYF

V gene: TRBV10-3
clone size: -
J gene: TRBJ2-5
D gene: -
CDR3 length: 16
CDR3 DNA: TGTGCCATCAGTGAGTCGCGGGGAATGTACCAAGAGACCCAGTACTTC
CDR3 protein: CAISESRGMYQETQYF

V gene: TRBV29-1
clone size: -
J gene: TRBJ2-7
D gene: TRBD2
CDR3 length: 15
CDR3 DNA: TGCAGCGTTGGGGGATGGGAGGGGACGGACTACGAGCAGTACTTC
CDR3 protein: CSVGGWEGTDYEQYF

V gene: TRBV5-1
clone size: few
J gene: TRBJ2-3
D gene: -
CDR3 length: 15
CDR3 DNA: TGCGCCAGCAGCTTGGGAGGGACTCACACAGATACGCAGTATTTT
CDR3 protein: CASSLGGTHTDTQYF

V gene: TRBV20-1
clone size: -
J gene: TRBJ2-7
D gene: -
CDR3 length: 12
CDR3 DNA: TGCAGTGCTAGCCCCCGACGTGGCGAGCAGTACTTC
CDR3 protein: CSASPRRGEQYF

V gene: TRBV11-2
clone size: few
J gene: TRBJ2-3
D gene: -
CDR3 length: 16
CDR3 DNA: TGTGCCAGCAGCTTCGGAGGCCGCGGAGGTACAGATACGCAGTATTTT
CDR3 protein: CASSFGGRGGTDTQYF

V gene: TRBV3-1
clone size: -
J gene: TRBJ1-2
D gene: -
CDR3 length: 11
CDR3 DNA: TGTGCCAGCAGCCAGGAGGGGGGCTACACCTTC
CDR3 protein: CASSQEGGYTF

V gene: TRBV7-3
clone size: many
J gene: TRBJ2-7
D gene: -
CDR3 length: 13
CDR3 DNA: TGTGCCAGCAGCTTAGAGCACGGCTGGGAGCAGTACTTC
CDR3 protein: CASSLEHGWEQYF

V gene: TRBV20-1
clone size: -
J gene: TRBJ2-7
D gene: -
CDR3 length: 15
CDR3 DNA: TGCAGTGCTAGAAAAGGTCTATCCCTCGGGGGCGAGCAGTACTTC
CDR3 protein: CSARKGLSLGGEQYF

V gene: TRBV5-1
clone size: few
J gene: TRBJ2-6
D gene: -
CDR3 length: 13
CDR3 DNA: TGCGCCAGCGGATCCGGGGGGGCCAACGTCCTGACTTTC
CDR3 protein: CASGSGGANVLTF

V gene: TRBV12-3/TRBV12-4
clone size: few
J gene: TRBJ2-7
D gene: -
CDR3 length: 14
CDR3 DNA: TGTGCCAGCAGTTTATTTCAAGGGGTCCACGAGCAGTACTTC
CDR3 protein: CASSLFQGVHEQYF

V gene: TRBV4-1
clone size: -
J gene: TRBJ2-1
D gene: TRBD2
CDR3 length: 17
CDR3 DNA: TGCGCCAGCAGCCAGTCCTCCGGGACTAGCGGATACAATGAGCAGTTCTTC
CDR3 protein: CASSQSSGTSGYNEQFF

V gene: TRBV10-3
clone size: many
J gene: TRBJ2-2
D gene: -
CDR3 length: 13
CDR3 DNA: TGTGCCATGGGGGACCCACCCGGCGGGGAGCTGTTTTTT
CDR3 protein: CAMGDPPGGELFF

V gene: TRBV13
clone size: -
J gene: TRBJ2-7
D gene: -
CDR3 length: 14
CDR3 DNA: TGTGCCAGCAGCTTTGACAGGCTCTCCTACGAGCAGTACTTC
CDR3 protein: CASSFDRLSYEQYF

V gene: TRBV5-8
clone size: -
J gene: TRBJ2-3
D gene: -
CDR3 length: 15
CDR3 DNA: TGTGCCAGCAGCGTTGGGAGCAGGGCGGGAGATACGCAGTATTTT
CDR3 protein: CASSVGSRAGDTQYF

V gene: TRBV7-9
clone size: -
J gene: TRBJ2-7
D gene: -
CDR3 length: 12
CDR3 DNA: TGTGCCAGCAGCTTAATCGACCACGAGCAGTACTTC
CDR3 protein: CASSLIDHEQYF

V gene: TRBV5-1
clone size: -
J gene: TRBJ2-2
D gene: -
CDR3 length: 14
CDR3 DNA: TGCGCCAGCAGCGTAACAGTGAACACCGGGGAGCTGTTTTTT
CDR3 protein: CASSVTVNTGELFF

V gene: TRBV7-2
clone size: -
J gene: TRBJ2-1
D gene: -
CDR3 length: 14
CDR3 DNA: TGTGCCAGCAGACCGACAGGGACTTCCAATGAGCAGTTCTTC
CDR3 protein: CASRPTGTSNEQFF

V gene: TRBV6-5
clone size: many
J gene: TRBJ2-7
D gene: TRBD2
CDR3 length: 14
CDR3 DNA: TGTGCCAGCAGTTACGGTGCGGGGGCCTACGAGCAGTACTTC
CDR3 protein: CASSYGAGAYEQYF

V gene: TRBV5-8
clone size: few
J gene: TRBJ2-2
D gene: TRBD2
CDR3 length: 17
CDR3 DNA: TGTGCCAGCAGCTTGAATAGGTGGACTAGTCTCACCGGGGAGCTGTTTTTT
CDR3 protein: CASSLNRWTSLTGELFF

V gene: TRBV2
clone size: many
J gene: TRBJ2-1
D gene: TRBD2
CDR3 length: 12
CDR3 DNA: TGTGCCAGCAGCGGGACTAGCTATGAGCAGTTCTTC
CDR3 protein: CASSGTSYEQFF

V gene: TRBV6-2/TRBV6-3
clone size: -
J gene: TRBJ1-1
D gene: -
CDR3 length: 14
CDR3 DNA: TGTGCCAGCAGTAAACAGGCCCTGAACACTGAAGCTTTCTTT
CDR3 protein: CASSKQALNTEAFF

V gene: TRBV12-3/TRBV12-4
clone size: few
J gene: TRBJ2-6
D gene: TRBD1
CDR3 length: 17
CDR3 DNA: TGTGCCAGCAGTCCACAGGGGGAGAGTCCTGGGGCCAACGTCCTGACTTTC
CDR3 protein: CASSPQGESPGANVLTF

V gene: TRBV12-3/TRBV12-4
clone size: few
J gene: TRBJ2-7
D gene: TRBD2
CDR3 length: 15
CDR3 DNA: TGTGCCAGCAGTTCCAGCGGGGGGGGGATATACGAGCAGTACTTC
CDR3 protein: CASSSSGGGIYEQYF

V gene: TRBV29-1
clone size: -
J gene: TRBJ2-3
D gene: -
CDR3 length: 13
CDR3 DNA: TGCAGCGTTGTAGGCCCTGCTCAAGATACGCAGTATTTT
CDR3 protein: CSVVGPAQDTQYF

V gene: TRBV10-3
clone size: -
J gene: TRBJ2-1
D gene: TRBD2
CDR3 length: 15
CDR3 DNA: TGTGCCATCAGTGAGTCAAGCGGGACGTACAATGAGCAGTTCTTC
CDR3 protein: CAISESSGTYNEQFF

V gene: TRBV12-5
clone size: many
J gene: TRBJ1-6
D gene: -
CDR3 length: 13
CDR3 DNA: TGTGCTAGTGGTTTGGAAACCAATTCACCCCTCCACTTT
CDR3 protein: CASGLETNSPLHF

V gene: TRBV14
clone size: many
J gene: TRBJ2-6
D gene: -
CDR3 length: 17
CDR3 DNA: TGTGCCAGCAGCCAAGTACTTGGAAGTGGTGGGGCCAACGTCCTGACTTTC
CDR3 protein: CASSQVLGSGGANVLTF

V gene: TRBV20-1
clone size: many
J gene: TRBJ1-5
D gene: -
CDR3 length: 12
CDR3 DNA: TGCAGTGCTAGAGATAAGGGCCCGACCCAGCATTTT
CDR3 protein: CSARDKGPTQHF

V gene: TRBV20-1
clone size: -
J gene: TRBJ2-1
D gene: TRBD2
CDR3 length: 15
CDR3 DNA: TGCAGTGCTAGGTCTACTAGCGGGGGGGCCCCTGAGCAGTTCTTC
CDR3 protein: CSARSTSGGAPEQFF

V gene: TRBV12-3/TRBV12-4
clone size: many
J gene: TRBJ2-7
D gene: TRBD2
CDR3 length: 14
CDR3 DNA: TGTGCCAGCAGCCGACTAGCGGGAGGCTACGAGCAGTACTTC
CDR3 protein: CASSRLAGGYEQYF

V gene: TRBV29-1
clone size: -
J gene: TRBJ1-2
D gene: -
CDR3 length: 14
CDR3 DNA: TGCAGCGTTGAACAGGGACCTATAAACTATGGCTACACCTTC
CDR3 protein: CSVEQGPINYGYTF

V gene: TRBV5-1
clone size: many
J gene: TRBJ2-3
D gene: TRBD2
CDR3 length: 18
CDR3 DNA: TGCGCCAGCAGCTTGGCAGCGGGAGGCGCGAGGAGCACAGATACGCAGTATTTT
CDR3 protein: CASSLAAGGARSTDTQYF

V gene: TRBV7-6
clone size: -
J gene: TRBJ2-2
D gene: -
CDR3 length: 14
CDR3 DNA: TGTGCCAGCAGCTTATCGGTGCGGTCCGGGGAGCTGTTTTTT
CDR3 protein: CASSLSVRSGELFF

V gene: TRBV29-1
clone size: -
J gene: TRBJ2-5
D gene: TRBD2
CDR3 length: 13
CDR3 DNA: TGCAGCGTTGTCTGGGGGGGCCAAGAGACCCAGTACTTC
CDR3 protein: CSVVWGGQETQYF

V gene: TRBV9
clone size: -
J gene: TRBJ2-7
D gene: TRBD2
CDR3 length: 15
CDR3 DNA: TGTGCCAGCAGCGCTGGGCCACTAGCGGGTGACGAGCAGTACTTC
CDR3 protein: CASSAGPLAGDEQYF

V gene: TRBV18
clone size: few
J gene: TRBJ1-1
D gene: TRBD1
CDR3 length: 16
CDR3 DNA: TGTGCCAGCTCACCACCGGGGACAGGGGGAATAACTGAAGCTTTCTTT
CDR3 protein: CASSPPGTGGITEAFF

V gene: TRBV30
clone size: -
J gene: TRBJ1-5
D gene: -
CDR3 length: 13
CDR3 DNA: TGTGCCTGGAGGAAGCACGGCAATCAGCCCCAGCATTTT
CDR3 protein: CAWRKHGNQPQHF

V gene: TRBV5-5
clone size: -
J gene: TRBJ2-7
D gene: -
CDR3 length: 14
CDR3 DNA: TGTGCCAGCAGCTTGGACCCCTTCTCCTACGAGCAGTACTTC
CDR3 protein: CASSLDPFSYEQYF

V gene: TRBV7-2
clone size: -
J gene: TRBJ2-5
D gene: -
CDR3 length: 16
CDR3 DNA: TGTGCCAGCAGCTTAGCCGGAAGACTAGGTAGAGAGACCCAGTACTTC
CDR3 protein: CASSLAGRLGRETQYF

V gene: TRBV20-1
clone size: many
J gene: TRBJ2-1
D gene: -
CDR3 length: 12
CDR3 DNA: TGCAGTGTCCCGAGGGGGAGCAATGAGCAGTTCTTC
CDR3 protein: CSVPRGSNEQFF

V gene: TRBV19
clone size: few
J gene: TRBJ2-6
D gene: TRBD1
CDR3 length: 17
CDR3 DNA: TGTGCCAGTAGTATTCGCGGACAGGGGGCTGGGGCCAACGTCCTGACTTTC
CDR3 protein: CASSIRGQGAGANVLTF

V gene: TRBV6-5
clone size: -
J gene: TRBJ2-5
D gene: -
CDR3 length: 12
CDR3 DNA: TGTGCCAGCAGTTACCGTATAGAGACCCAGTACTTC
CDR3 protein: CASSYRIETQYF